Following are 2 T cell receptor beta chains from one sample sequenced in a study of blood T cells in healthy people across ages. A J-beta primer mix and a sample-barcoded 5' primer were used in a second PCR of about 7 to 12 cycles. TCRdb reanalysed the 5' RACE reads using MiXCR and keeps one entry per CDR3 protein. The repertoire includes about 670,000 distinct CDR3 sequences, around 41% of them detected once, and about 30% sits in the top ten. What was sequenced was blood. The receptors originated from a man at least 80 years old in good health.

The gene calls are TRBV29-1 and TRBJ2-5, with TRBD2 identical over 11 bases. Germline lookup yields CDR1 SQVTM and CDR2 ANQGSEA. The CDR3 runs to 13 residues. V shed 5 bases, J shed 11 bases, and the junction held 10 bases outside the gene matches. CDR3 bases: TGCAGCGTTAGACTAGCGGGGTTTCGGGAGCAGTACTTC. It specifies CSVRLAGFREQYF.

V gene TRBV20-1 combines with J gene TRBJ2-1; TRBD2 agrees at 8 bases. With 5 bases clipped from V and 9 bases from J, the junction kept 12 bases outside the gene matches. The germline CDR1 and CDR2 sequences are DFQATT and SNEGSKA (reference sequence). This CDR3 comprises 14 residues. The CDR3 DNA reads TGCAGTGCTCTAAGCGGGAGATCAATCTCTGAGCAGTTCTTC. Residues: CSALSGRSISEQFF.